This entry describes one T cell receptor (beta chain). This clonotype was counted ten times or more. Its antigen is currently not known. The sample holds no much larger clone one base away, and base qualities are not on file. Every donor in the study was a healthy Caucasian. The CDR3 measures 12 amino acids from cysteine to phenylalanine. CDR3 DNA only is kept here, 36 bases in frame from base 1. CDR1 and CDR2, looked up from the germline V gene, are SGHAT and FQNNGV. V was cut back by 8 bases and J by 7 bases, leaving a gap of 12 bases between them. The data derive from a study of identical twins (dated by TCRdb to the mid-2010s). Broadly, across the study: To test whether fetal clonotypes persist, this study deep-sequenced TCR alpha and beta repertoires from monozygotic twins, from unrelated adults of various ages, and from cord blood. To rule out contamination, replicate twin experiments were performed at different times with different library preparation protocols.

The method was 5' RACE. TCRdb names Illumina HiSeq 2000 as the instrument used. Template switching introduced a universal primer binding site; the final cDNA contained a unique molecular identifier, enabling accurate counting of TCR cDNA molecules. First-strand cDNA for TCR alpha and beta chains was synthesized from specific primers in the conserved constant-segment region. Each cDNA library was double barcoded, with a SMART-Mk sample barcode plus Illumina barcodes, to control for contamination. TruSeq adapter sequences and Illumina sample barcodes were added in two successive PCR steps. TCR alpha and beta cDNA libraries were sequenced on the Illumina HiSeq platform with custom primers. The authors' pipeline ran thus. Unique molecular identifiers were extracted from raw reads with MiGEC, and CDR3 positions were determined with MiXCR. For each individual, recombination models were inferred using an EM algorithm with the repgenHMM and IGoR tools. Shared clonotype analysis was performed with the tcR package in R, normalizing sharing by the product of cloneset sizes. Out-of-frame nonproductive sequences were analyzed to study raw recombination free of thymic and clonal selection effects. The public reads were reanalyzed by TCRdb: fastp trimming at Q25, MiXCR alignment, in-frame beta chains only. CDR3 protein sequences are deduplicated, and each keeps its most common genes and DNA. TCRdb's processing, not the authors' own work, is the source of the V and J calls. Here the sample has more than 1.5 million distinct CDR3 sequences; under 35% occur a single time. Clones ranked in the top ten supply over 0.25% of the sample.

Results and caveats for the whole study, not just this receptor: Out-of-frame TCR alpha sequences shared between twins showed an excess of low generation-probability sequences compared with coincidental sharing between unrelated individuals. Fewer insertions were carried by abundant cord blood beta clonotypes, a similar but weaker trend appeared in young adult naive repertoires, and no such trend appeared in memory repertoires. Zero-insertion analyses could be partly confounded by invariant T cells such as MAIT and iNKT, though diverse VJ usage argued against such confounding for most clonotypes. In monozygotic twins, out-of-frame TCR alpha sharing was systematically underestimated by recombination models, although the models agreed with sharing between unrelated individuals. Excess twin sharing in beta out-of-frame sequences was weaker because fewer shared sequences lowered the signal-to-noise ratio. Because the same donors could not be followed over many years, the conclusions relied on cross-sectional statistical analysis.

The material sequenced was cord blood. The sequence derives from a newborn girl in good health. The chain is assembled from TRBV11-2 and TRBJ2-1, with the D gene call left open. The CDR3 region has the sequence CASSPGRNEQFF. The DNA reads TGTGCCAGCTCACCAGGCAGGAATGAGCAGTTCTTC.